This T cell receptor beta chain came from a study of cytomegalovirus exposure and HLA in healthy donors (dated by TCRdb to about 2017). Study-level background: In an earlier analysis of about 560 of the donors, 276 Gb of sequence data and 90 million to 120 million unique TCR beta sequences from about 179 million T cells were reported. An early release that covered about 640 HLA-typed donors contained around 300 gigabases of sequencing data and 65 million to 100 million unique TCR sequences. Among the 398 genotyped donors, around 81% belonged to the genetic ancestry cluster associated with self-reported Caucasian donors. The aim of the study was to test whether cataloging public T cell receptors could identify signatures of past pathogen exposure. The T cell repertoires of around 730 subjects were profiled by immunosequencing and related to cytomegalovirus serostatus. Besides the first cohort of around 700 subjects, a separate validation cohort made up of 90 to 150 different subjects was used. To predict cytomegalovirus infection status, the study brought together high-throughput TCR immunosequencing, statistical association of individual TCRs with disease status, and machine learning. A later analysis re-examined previously published TCR beta repertoires from just over 650 donors and added high-resolution HLA genotyping to investigate patterns of TCR occurrence. In the later analysis, no new phenotypic data were used to find candidate immune exposures; instead, reliance was placed on TCR beta sequences and their occurrence across donors. To decide whether each TCR beta V gene segment behaved as functional or pseudogenic, an earlier analysis of some 570 of the donors relied on high-throughput TCR beta sequencing. Donor age, sex, ethnicity and CMV serostatus were compiled together with the repertoire data. A later genetic analysis took genome-wide SNP genotypes for about three fifths of the 666 donors and used that subset as a discovery cohort. All discovery cohort repertoires had been generated on a single sequencing platform. HLA typing included class I and class II loci at four-digit resolution. Typing coverage differed by locus: A, B, C, DRB1 and DQB1 were typed in roughly 620-630 donors, DQA1 in 500 to 550, DPA1 in 606, and DPB1 in approximately 450. Roughly 5 DR-DQ haplotypes were treated as single units for association and clustering because of strong linkage in the cohort. Among around 400 genotyped donors of the cohort, an average of around 240,000 unique TCR beta nucleotide sequences was sequenced per donor, of which roughly 18% were non-productive.

The method behind the library was the immunoSEQ multiplex PCR assay. A mixture of 60 forward primers for TCR Vbeta segments and 13 reverse primers for TCR Jbeta segments was used in the multiplex PCR. Amplification of the CDR3 region of rearranged TCR beta genes was performed with a multiplex PCR assay on genomic DNA. Amplified TCR beta libraries were sequenced as 87-base-pair reads on the Illumina HiSeq System. On the study's bioinformatics: A later analysis tallied some 79 million unique TCR beta chains across the 700 or so repertoires, and about 10 million of those chains were shared by two or more donors. A nearest-neighbor algorithm error-corrected the raw reads and collapsed the reads into unique sequences, merging closely related sequences to remove PCR and sequencing errors. V, D and J gene segments were assigned by aligning CDR3 sequences to IMGT reference sequences. For a sequence to be retained, a match of at least six nucleotides to both a V gene segment and a J gene segment was required. A rearrangement counted as productive if the CDR3 had no stop codons and remained in frame with V and J, and every other rearrangement counted as non-productive. Following IMGT convention, CDR3 was defined as the stretch from the second conserved V-encoded cysteine up to the conserved J-encoded phenylalanine. The earlier analysis of about 570 of the donors excluded any sequence lacking an unambiguous match to a single V gene segment. An earlier analysis of about 590 of the donors classified V segments as functional when productive rearrangements were above 56.7% and as segregating when the standard deviation between donors was above 5%. To diagnose cytomegalovirus status from the catalog of TCR beta chain sequences, a statistical classification framework was built. In a later analysis, TCR nucleotide sequences were compared against IMGT/GENE-DB human TR gene sequences so that V and J genes could be assigned. The TCRdist pipeline was used in a later analysis to assign CDR3 sequences and most-parsimonious VDJ recombination scenarios. In a later analysis, every TCR beta chain was defined by the combination of its CDR3 amino acid sequence and its V-gene family, and reads without a unique V-gene family were dropped. A later analysis removed 500 to 650 highly shared, low-generation-probability nucleotide sequences to deal with suspected cross-contamination and a sequencing artifact. In a later analysis, a clonal expansion index for each public chain was calculated from normalized within-repertoire ranks of inferred template counts. In a later analysis, generation probabilities were computed using a VDJ recombination model fitted to out-of-frame rearrangements, and the results were checked against IGoR. In a later analysis, TCR-TCR, TCR-HLA and TCR-CMV co-occurrence was scored with hypergeometric tests, and a repertoire-size bias correction was applied to TCR pairs. To estimate false discovery rates, a later analysis permuted the HLA or CMV assignments 20 times. In a later analysis, co-occurring TCRs were grouped using DBSCAN, with TCRdist sequence similarity added in when clustering inside HLA-allele-positive subsets. For co-occurrence clustering, repertoires with fewer than 30,000 or more than 120,000 public chains were excluded, along with roughly 5 repertoires with anomalous nucleotide sharing. TCRdb holds this immuneACCESS table with in-frame rearrangements only. Some clones are missing; in checked studies, unresolved V genes explain under half, and the rest has no known cause. V and J calls and clone size are those listed in that table; D and trimming were worked out from the DNA. In all, the sample holds 240,000 or so clones, and roughly 82% of those were seen once. The ten largest account for over 5% of the sample.

The CDR3 goes from the cysteine to the phenylalanine over 16 residues. Only the CDR3 region is kept as DNA, spanning 48 bases read in frame from base 1. Trimming accounts for 3 bases at V and 3 bases at J, while the number of junction bases matched to no gene is 9. The CDR1 and CDR2 encoded by the germline V gene (reference sequence) are SGHNT and YYREEE. The cohort comprised fewer than 700 healthy bone marrow donors. At the time of sampling, every cohort member was nominally healthy, though immune exposures that went unrecorded were likely present. The donor tested CMV seropositive and was one of the 289 seropositive cohort members. Each donor provided a peripheral blood sample, and peripheral blood mononuclear cells were used for TCR beta sequencing. Genomic DNA extraction from the blood cell samples was performed with the Qiagen DNeasy Blood Extraction Kit. This clone was picked up one time. What this receptor recognizes is not known. Base qualities are not recorded, but no much larger clone differs from it by a single base.

Study-level results and caveats: Three of the identified cytomegalovirus-associated TCR beta chains were confirmed in vitro to be specific for cytomegalovirus antigens. Because HLA typing was unavailable for some donors at each locus, only the typed subset was used in association tests. The study gave a list of about 150 TCR beta chains associated with cytomegalovirus. A later genetic analysis reported fewer N-insertions in productive TCRs among donors in an Asian-associated ancestry cluster than the roughly 700-donor mean. In this cohort, only TCR beta chains were sequenced, and detectable features were limited by the absence of alpha or paired-chain data. The sequencing pipeline was judged likely to have produced a cluster of highly shared sequence variants as a technical artifact. Cytomegalovirus status was reported to be diagnosed by the classifier with high specificity and sensitivity in both the original and validation cohorts. Over 15 rarely observed V segments, including chromosome 9 orphons, were excluded from the earlier analysis of some 590 of the donors because counts were too low. Assigning TCR associations to individual alleles was difficult when HLA alleles, especially DR and DQ, strongly co-occurred. A later analysis found that most CMV-associated TCR beta chains appeared HLA-restricted, with HLA associations seemingly driven largely by CMV exposure. Immune exposure information for the cohort was limited to CMV serostatus. In a later analysis, HLA-associated TCR beta chains were found to be more clonally expanded and to have lower generation probabilities than equally common non-associated chains. A later genetic analysis associated a missense DCLRE1C variant with V-gene and J-gene trimming of TCR beta chains, and an independent cohort replicated the association. In a later analysis, the rate of TCR association differed among HLA loci, with DRB1 alleles having the most associated TCRs and HLA-C alleles having the fewest. It was suggested by the authors that the approach could potentially be generalized to other disease states and immunological phenotypes. Roughly uniform sequencing depth across donors was assumed in presence/absence analyses, although this assumption may not hold. Linkage disequilibrium might explain the correlated functional status among segregating V segments, but an unknown experimental factor could not be ruled out. In an earlier analysis of roughly 560 of the donors, most TCR beta V segments were observed in productive rearrangements about 87% or about 30% of the time, broadly matching IMGT annotations. At a false discovery rate of 0.05, a later analysis linked 16,951 TCR beta sequences to specific HLA alleles. A further reported finding was that TCR beta sequences accurately predicted the HLA-A and HLA-B alleles for most subjects in the first cohort. Most TCR sequences were observed very rarely across donors, whereas some public TCRs were present in many individuals. Some IMGT-functional V segments, including TRBV6-2 and TRBV6-3, could not be distinguished by the 87-base-pair reads and were therefore excluded. A later analysis reported that several top co-occurrence clusters appeared linked to parvovirus B19, influenza, CMV and Epstein-Barr virus.

Recombination joined TRBV5-4 with TRBJ2-1, with 7 middle bases fitting TRBD1. The sequencing sample was made of PBMCs. This TCR came from a middle-aged woman in good health and CMV-seropositive. The CDR3 here reads CASSSNPDRDYNEQFF. The nucleotide sequence is given as TGTGCCAGCAGCTCGAACCCCGACAGGGACTACAATGAGCAGTTCTTC.